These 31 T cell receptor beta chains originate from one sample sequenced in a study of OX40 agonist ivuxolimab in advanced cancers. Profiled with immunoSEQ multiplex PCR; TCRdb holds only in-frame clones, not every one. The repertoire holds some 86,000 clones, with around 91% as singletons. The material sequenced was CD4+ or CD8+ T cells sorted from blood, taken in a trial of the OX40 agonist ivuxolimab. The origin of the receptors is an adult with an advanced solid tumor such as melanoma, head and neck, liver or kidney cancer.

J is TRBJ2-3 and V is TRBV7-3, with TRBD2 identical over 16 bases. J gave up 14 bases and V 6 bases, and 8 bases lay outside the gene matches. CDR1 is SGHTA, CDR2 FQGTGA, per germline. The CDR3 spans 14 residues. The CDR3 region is CASRPPGLAGGLYF. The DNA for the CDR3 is TGTGCCAGCAGACCGCCGGGACTAGCGGGGGGGTTGTATTTT.

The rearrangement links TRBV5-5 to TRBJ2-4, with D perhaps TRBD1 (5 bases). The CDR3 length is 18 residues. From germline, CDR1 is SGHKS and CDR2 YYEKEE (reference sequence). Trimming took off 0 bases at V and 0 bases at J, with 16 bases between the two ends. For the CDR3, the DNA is TGTGCCAGCAGCTTGGTTGATCAGGGCAACCTAGCCAAAAACATTCAGTACTTC. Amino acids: CASSLVDQGNLAKNIQYF.

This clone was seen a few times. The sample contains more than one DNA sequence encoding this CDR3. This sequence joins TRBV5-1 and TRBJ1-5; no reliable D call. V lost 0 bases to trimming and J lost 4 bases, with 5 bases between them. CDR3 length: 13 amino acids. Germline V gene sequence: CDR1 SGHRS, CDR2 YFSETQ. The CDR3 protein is CASSLDGNQPQHF. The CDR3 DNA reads TGCGCCAGCAGCTTGGACGGTAATCAGCCCCAGCATTTT.

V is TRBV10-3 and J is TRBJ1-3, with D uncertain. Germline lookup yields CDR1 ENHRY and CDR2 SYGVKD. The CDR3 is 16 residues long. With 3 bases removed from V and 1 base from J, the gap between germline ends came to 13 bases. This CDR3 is CAISEWRVVSGNTIYF. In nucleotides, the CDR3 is TGTGCCATCAGTGAATGGAGGGTTGTGTCTGGAAACACCATATATTTT.

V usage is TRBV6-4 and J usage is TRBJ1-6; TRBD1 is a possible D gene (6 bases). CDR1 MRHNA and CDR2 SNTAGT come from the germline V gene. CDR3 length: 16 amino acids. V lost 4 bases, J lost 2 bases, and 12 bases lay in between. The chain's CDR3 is CASSGGGGTYNSPLHF. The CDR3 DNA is TGTGCCAGCAGTGGGGGAGGGGGAACCTATAATTCACCCCTCCACTTT.

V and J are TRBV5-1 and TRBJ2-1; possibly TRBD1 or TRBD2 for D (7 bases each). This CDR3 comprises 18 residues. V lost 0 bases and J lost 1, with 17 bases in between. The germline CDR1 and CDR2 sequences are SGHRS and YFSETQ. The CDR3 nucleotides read TGCGCCAGCAGCTTGGCAAAAGGGGGCGGGGGTTCCTACAATGAGCAGTTCTTC. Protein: CASSLAKGGGGSYNEQFF.

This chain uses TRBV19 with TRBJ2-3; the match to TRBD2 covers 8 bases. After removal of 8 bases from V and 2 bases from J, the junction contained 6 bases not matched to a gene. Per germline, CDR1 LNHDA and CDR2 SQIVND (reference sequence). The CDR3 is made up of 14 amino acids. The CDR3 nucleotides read TGTGCCAGTCGTGACGGGGGGGCCACAGATACGCAGTATTTT. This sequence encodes CASRDGGATDTQYF.

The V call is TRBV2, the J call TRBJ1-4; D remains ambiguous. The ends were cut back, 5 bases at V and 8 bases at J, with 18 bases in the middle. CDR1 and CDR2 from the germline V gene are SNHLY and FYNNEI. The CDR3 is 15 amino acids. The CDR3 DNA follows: TGTGCCAGCAGTCCTCGCGAGGCGGGGATCGAAAAACTGTTTTTT. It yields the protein CASSPREAGIEKLFF.

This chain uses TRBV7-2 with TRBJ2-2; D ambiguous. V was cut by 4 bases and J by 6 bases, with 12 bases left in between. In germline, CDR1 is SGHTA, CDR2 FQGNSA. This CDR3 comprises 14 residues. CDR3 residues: CASSYGLSSGELFF. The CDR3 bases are TGTGCCAGCAGCTACGGGTTAAGCTCCGGGGAGCTGTTTTTT.

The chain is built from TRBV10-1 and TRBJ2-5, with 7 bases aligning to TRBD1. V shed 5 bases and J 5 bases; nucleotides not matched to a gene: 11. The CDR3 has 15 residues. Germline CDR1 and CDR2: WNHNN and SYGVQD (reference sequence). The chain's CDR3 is CASSTNRQGSETQYF. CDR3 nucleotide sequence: TGCGCCAGCAGTACCAACCGACAGGGTAGCGAGACCCAGTACTTC.

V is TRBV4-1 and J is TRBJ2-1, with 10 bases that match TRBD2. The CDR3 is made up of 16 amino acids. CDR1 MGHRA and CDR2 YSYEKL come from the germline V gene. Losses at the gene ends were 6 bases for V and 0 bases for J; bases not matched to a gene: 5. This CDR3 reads CASRVSGGGSYNEQFF. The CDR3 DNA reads TGCGCCAGCAGAGTGAGCGGGGGGGGCTCCTACAATGAGCAGTTCTTC.

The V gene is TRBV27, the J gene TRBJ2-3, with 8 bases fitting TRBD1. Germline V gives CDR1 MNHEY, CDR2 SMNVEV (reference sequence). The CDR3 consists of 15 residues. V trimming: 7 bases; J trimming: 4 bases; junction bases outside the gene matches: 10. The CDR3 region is CASTPGRGLSDTQYF. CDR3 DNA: TGTGCCAGCACCCCTGGCAGGGGGCTTTCAGATACGCAGTATTTT.

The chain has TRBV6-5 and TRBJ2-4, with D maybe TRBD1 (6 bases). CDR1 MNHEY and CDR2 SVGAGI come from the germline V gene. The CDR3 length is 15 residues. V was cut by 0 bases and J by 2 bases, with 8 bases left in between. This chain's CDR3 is CASSYSQGSKNIQYF. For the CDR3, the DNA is TGTGCCAGCAGTTACTCACAGGGATCCAAAAACATTCAGTACTTC.

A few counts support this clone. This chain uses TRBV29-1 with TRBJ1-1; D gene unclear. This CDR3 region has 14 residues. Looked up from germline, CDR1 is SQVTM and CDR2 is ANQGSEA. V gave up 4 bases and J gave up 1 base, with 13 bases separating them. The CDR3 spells CSVVKGQTNTEAFF. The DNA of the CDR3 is TGCAGCGTTGTAAAAGGGCAGACGAACACTGAAGCTTTCTTT.

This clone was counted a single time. CDR3 region: CANSRGALTDTQYF. The CDR3 DNA is TGTGCCAACTCCCGGGGGGCCCTCACAGATACGCAGTATTTT. V usage is TRBV2 and J usage is TRBJ2-3, with D possibly TRBD2 on 7 matching bases. V lost 10 bases and J lost 2, with 16 bases in between. The CDR3 totals 14 residues. The germline V gene encodes CDR1 SNHLY and CDR2 FYNNEI.

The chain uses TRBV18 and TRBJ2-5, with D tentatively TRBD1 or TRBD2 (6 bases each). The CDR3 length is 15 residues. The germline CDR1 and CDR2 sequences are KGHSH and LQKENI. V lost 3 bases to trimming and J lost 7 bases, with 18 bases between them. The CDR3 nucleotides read TGTGCCAGCTCACCCCTTGCAGGGGACTTACGGACCCAGTACTTC. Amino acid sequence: CASSPLAGDLRTQYF.

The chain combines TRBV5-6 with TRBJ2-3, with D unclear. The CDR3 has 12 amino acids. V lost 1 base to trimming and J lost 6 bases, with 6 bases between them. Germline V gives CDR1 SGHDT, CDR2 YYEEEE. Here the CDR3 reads CASSLFSDTQYF. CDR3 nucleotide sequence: TGTGCCAGCAGCTTGTTTTCGGATACGCAGTATTTT.

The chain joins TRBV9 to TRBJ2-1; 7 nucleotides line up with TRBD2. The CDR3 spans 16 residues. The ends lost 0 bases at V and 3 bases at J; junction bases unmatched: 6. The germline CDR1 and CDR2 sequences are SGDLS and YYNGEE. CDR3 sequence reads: CASSVDGPSGYNEQFF. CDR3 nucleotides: TGTGCCAGCAGCGTAGATGGGCCTAGCGGCTACAATGAGCAGTTCTTC.

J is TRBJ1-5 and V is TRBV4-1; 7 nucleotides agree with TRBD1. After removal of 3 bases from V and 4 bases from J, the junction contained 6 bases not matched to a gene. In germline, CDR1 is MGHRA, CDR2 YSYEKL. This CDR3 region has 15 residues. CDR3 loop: CASSQTQTGNQPQHF. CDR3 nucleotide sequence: TGCGCCAGCAGCCAGACCCAGACAGGGAATCAGCCCCAGCATTTT.

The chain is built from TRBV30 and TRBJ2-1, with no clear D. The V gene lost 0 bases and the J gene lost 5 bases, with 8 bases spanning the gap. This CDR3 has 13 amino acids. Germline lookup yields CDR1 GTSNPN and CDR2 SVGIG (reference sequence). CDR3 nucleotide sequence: TGTGCCTGGAGTGTACAGCTAAACAATGAGCAGTTCTTC. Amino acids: CAWSVQLNNEQFF.

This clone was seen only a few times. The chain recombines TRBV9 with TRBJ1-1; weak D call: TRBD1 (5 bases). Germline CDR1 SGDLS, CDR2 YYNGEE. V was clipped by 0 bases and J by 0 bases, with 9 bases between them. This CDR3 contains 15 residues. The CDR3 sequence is CASSVDTGVNTEAFF. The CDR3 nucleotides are TGTGCCAGCAGCGTAGACACGGGGGTGAACACTGAAGCTTTCTTT.

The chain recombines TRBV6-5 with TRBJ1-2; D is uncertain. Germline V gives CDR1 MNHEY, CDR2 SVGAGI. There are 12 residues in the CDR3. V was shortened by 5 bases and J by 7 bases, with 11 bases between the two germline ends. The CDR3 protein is CASSVQVTGYTF. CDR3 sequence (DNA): TGTGCCAGCAGTGTCCAGGTGACTGGCTACACCTTC.

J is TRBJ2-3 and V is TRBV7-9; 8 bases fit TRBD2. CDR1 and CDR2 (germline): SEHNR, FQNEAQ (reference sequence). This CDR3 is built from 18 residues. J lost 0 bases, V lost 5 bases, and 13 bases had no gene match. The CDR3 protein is CASSHLSGTRTSTDTQYF. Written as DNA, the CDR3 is TGTGCCAGCAGCCATCTATCCGGGACTAGGACTAGCACAGATACGCAGTATTTT.

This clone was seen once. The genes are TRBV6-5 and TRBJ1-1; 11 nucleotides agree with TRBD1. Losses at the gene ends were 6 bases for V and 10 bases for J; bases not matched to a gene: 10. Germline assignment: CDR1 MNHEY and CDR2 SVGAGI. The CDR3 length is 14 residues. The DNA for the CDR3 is TGTGCCAGCAGCATTCTCGGACAGGGGGCTCGAGCTTTCTTT. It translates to CASSILGQGARAFF.

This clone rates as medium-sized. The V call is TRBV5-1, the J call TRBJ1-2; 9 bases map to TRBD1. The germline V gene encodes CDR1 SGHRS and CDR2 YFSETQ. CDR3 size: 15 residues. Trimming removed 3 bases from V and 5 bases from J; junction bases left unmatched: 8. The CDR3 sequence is CASSSSGTGPYGYTF. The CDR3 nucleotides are TGCGCCAGCAGCTCATCAGGGACAGGGCCTTATGGCTACACCTTC.

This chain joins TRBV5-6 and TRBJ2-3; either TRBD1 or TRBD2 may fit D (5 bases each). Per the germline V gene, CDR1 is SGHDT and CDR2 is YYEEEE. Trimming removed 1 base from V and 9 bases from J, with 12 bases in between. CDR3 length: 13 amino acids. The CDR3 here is CASSLKRGETQYF. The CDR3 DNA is TGTGCCAGCAGCTTGAAGAGGGGAGAAACGCAGTATTTT. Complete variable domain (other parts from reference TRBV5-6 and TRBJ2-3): DAGVTQSPTHLIKTRGQQVTLRCSPKSGHDTVSWYQQALGQGPQFIFQYYEEEERQRGNFPDRFSGHQFPNYSSELNVNALLLGDSALYLCASSLKRGETQYFGPGTRLTVL.

CDR3 residues: CASSLGQGVDGEAFF. CDR3 coding DNA: TGTGCCAGCAGCTTGGGACAGGGGGTAGACGGTGAAGCTTTCTTT. J is TRBJ1-1 and V is TRBV5-4; 9 bases align to TRBD1. V lost 0 bases and J lost 7; bases outside the gene matches: 7. The V gene's germline CDR1 is SGHNT and CDR2 YYREEE (reference sequence). The CDR3 is made up of 15 amino acids.

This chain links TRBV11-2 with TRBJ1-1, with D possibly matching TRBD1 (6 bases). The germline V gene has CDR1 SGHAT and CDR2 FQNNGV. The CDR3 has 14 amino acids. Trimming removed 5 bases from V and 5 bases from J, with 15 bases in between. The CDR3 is CASSPLGARTEAFF. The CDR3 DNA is TGTGCCAGCAGCCCCCTGGGGGCTCGAACTGAAGCTTTCTTT.

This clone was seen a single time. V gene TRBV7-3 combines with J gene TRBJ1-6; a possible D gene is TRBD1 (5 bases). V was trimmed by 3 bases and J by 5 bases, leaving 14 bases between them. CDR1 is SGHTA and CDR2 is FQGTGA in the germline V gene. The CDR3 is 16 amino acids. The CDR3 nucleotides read TGTGCCAGCAGCTTTTTAGCGAGGGGCGATAATTCACCCCTCCACTTT. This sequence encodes CASSFLARGDNSPLHF.

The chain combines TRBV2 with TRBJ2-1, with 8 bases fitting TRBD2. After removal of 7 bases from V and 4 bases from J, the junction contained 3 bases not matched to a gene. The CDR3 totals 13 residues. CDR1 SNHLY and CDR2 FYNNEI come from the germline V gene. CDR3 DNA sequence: TGTGCCAGCAAGAGCGGGGGATACAATGAGCAGTTCTTC. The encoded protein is CASKSGGYNEQFF.

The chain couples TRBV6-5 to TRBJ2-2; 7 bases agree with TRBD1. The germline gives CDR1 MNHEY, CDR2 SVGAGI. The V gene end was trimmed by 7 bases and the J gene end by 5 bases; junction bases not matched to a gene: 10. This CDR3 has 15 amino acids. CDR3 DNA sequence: TGTGCCAGCATTGGTCAGGGGGTCTCGACCGGGGAGCTGTTTTTT. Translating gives CASIGQGVSTGELFF.